Listed below are T cell receptor beta chains from one sample, sequenced in a study of early T cells in non-severe SARS-CoV-2 infection. TCRdb itself ran the 5' RACE reads through MiXCR, one entry per CDR3 protein. The repertoire holds fewer than 50,000 distinct CDR3 sequences, with under 7% as singletons. The sequencing used whole blood, collected at baseline. The receptor source for this set is an adult who was a healthcare worker with PCR-confirmed SARS-CoV-2 infection or an uninfected control (not recorded which). The CDR3 runs from the conserved cysteine through the conserved F or W. D genes are given only for firm matches. Part of the rows lack a size; the others show once, few, many or a class for expanded clones.

J | D | size | V | DNA | CDR3
TRBJ1-5 | NA | NA | TRBV12-3/TRBV12-4 | TGTGCCAGCAGTAGGGAAGGTCCCCAGCATTTT | CASSREGPQHF
TRBJ2-1 | NA | few | TRBV18 | TGTGCCAGCTCACCACGGGCAGTTCTGAATGAGCAGTTCTTC | CASSPRAVLNEQFF
TRBJ1-1 | NA | NA | TRBV5-1 | TGCGCCAGCAGCTTGTTCCAGGACACTGAAGCTTTCTTT | CASSLFQDTEAFF
TRBJ2-3 | TRBD1 | many | TRBV12-3/TRBV12-4 | TGTGCCAGCAGTTCCGAAACGGGACAGGGTCAAGTAGATACGCAGTATTTT | CASSSETGQGQVDTQYF
TRBJ2-1 | TRBD1 | many | TRBV7-9 | TGTGCCAGCAGCCCGCGGGACAGGGTCTCCTACAATGAGCAGTTCTTC | CASSPRDRVSYNEQFF
TRBJ2-5 | TRBD1 | few | TRBV7-9 | TGTGCCAGCAGCGTAACAGGGGGCAGGGAGACCCAGTACTTC | CASSVTGGRETQYF
TRBJ2-7 | NA | many | TRBV3-1 | TGTGCCAGCAGCCCCCGGGACCAAGACCCCTACGAGCAGTACTTC | CASSPRDQDPYEQYF
TRBJ2-3 | TRBD2 | NA | TRBV20-1 | TGCAGTGCTGGACTAGCGGGGGGTACAGATACGCAGTATTTT | CSAGLAGGTDTQYF
TRBJ1-3 | NA | many | TRBV30 | TGTGCCTGGAGGAACGGGGTTAACAGTGGAAACACCATATATTTT | CAWRNGVNSGNTIYF
TRBJ2-6 | TRBD1 | few | TRBV19 | TGTGCCAGTAGTATATCCCTTCCGTCCCGGGACAGGGCTGGGGCCAACGTCCTGACTTTC | CASSISLPSRDRAGANVLTF
TRBJ2-6 | NA | few | TRBV28 | TGTGCCAGCAGGGGCGCAGCCTCTGGGGCCAACGTCCTGACTTTC | CASRGAASGANVLTF
TRBJ1-5 | TRBD1 | many | TRBV20-1 | TGCAGTGCTAGATCAGGGGGGCCCAATCAGCCCCAGCATTTT | CSARSGGPNQPQHF
TRBJ2-5 | NA | many | TRBV11-2 | TGTGCCAGCAGCACCGGGACGACCCTAAAGACCCAGTACTTC | CASSTGTTLKTQYF
TRBJ2-1 | NA | many | TRBV11-2 | TGTGCCAGCAGCTTTATGGGGGGCTCCTACAATGAGCAGTTCTTC | CASSFMGGSYNEQFF
TRBJ2-1 | NA | NA | TRBV5-4 | TGTGCCAGCAGGCTCGGAATTGGGACGGAAAGCTACAATGAGCAGTTCTTC | CASRLGIGTESYNEQFF
TRBJ2-5 | NA | NA | TRBV4-1 | TGCGCCAGCAGCCTAACGGTGACTCCCCCAGAGACCCAGTACTTC | CASSLTVTPPETQYF
TRBJ2-2 | NA | many | TRBV7-2 | TGTGCCAGCAGCTTGAGTAGCGGTACCGGGGAGCTGTTTTTT | CASSLSSGTGELFF
TRBJ2-3 | NA | NA | TRBV7-2 | TGTGCCAGCAGCGCCCCGGGCCAGACCGCGACGGGGCAGTATTTT | CASSAPGQTATGQYF
TRBJ2-5 | NA | many | TRBV29-1 | TGCAGCGTTGGATCGGCGGGGTACCCCCAAGAGACCCAGTACTTC | CSVGSAGYPQETQYF
TRBJ1-3 | NA | many | TRBV12-3/TRBV12-4 | TGTGCCAGCAGCCCTTCCGACAGGGGAAACACCATATATTTT | CASSPSDRGNTIYF
TRBJ1-6 | NA | many | TRBV20-1 | TGCAGTGCTAGAGAACGTGCTAGCTCCTATAATTCACCCCTCCACTTT | CSARERASSYNSPLHF
TRBJ2-7 | NA | many | TRBV7-2 | TGTGCCAGCAGCCCAGGGGGGAGGGGAGAGCAGTACTTC | CASSPGGRGEQYF
TRBJ2-3 | TRBD1 | few | TRBV7-9 | TGTGCCACCAGGGGGATTACAGATACGCAGTATTTT | CATRGITDTQYF
TRBJ2-1 | TRBD2 | many | TRBV5-1 | TGCGCCAGCAGCTTGGGCTCTAGCGGGGGATCCTACAATGAGCAGTTCTTC | CASSLGSSGGSYNEQFF